This TCR beta chain was sequenced in a study of coeliac disease. Turning to this clone: Its antigen remains unidentified.

The V gene's germline CDR1 is MDHEN and CDR2 SYDVKM. The ends were cut back, 5 bases at V and 4 bases at J, with 14 bases in the middle. The CDR3 covers 14 residues. Data came from immunoSEQ multiplex PCR; TCRdb stores just in-frame clones and leaves some out. The table lists about 3,700 clones, 69% of them singletons. Study-wide results and limits: Cross-contamination between intraepithelial and lamina propria cells was possible.

Cells were frozen in aliquots of about 500,000, and one aliquot per fraction was sequenced. The receptor comes from a man younger than 45 with celiac disease. Specimen: intraepithelial lymphocytes from the gut. The chain employs TRBV28 and TRBJ2-5; the D gene is possibly TRBD1 (5 bases). CDR3 nucleotide sequence: TGTGCCAGCAGTCCCCCCCCGCAGGGAGAGACCCAGTACTTC. This gives the protein CASSPPPQGETQYF.